One T cell receptor (beta chain) is described in this entry. An end of the junction differs from the germline gene, which may be a read error. The data are from a study of CD8 T cells in Susac syndrome. This CDR3 is built from 14 residues. Germline CDR1 reads SGHRS; CDR2 reads YFSETQ. Random hexamers primed reverse transcription of about 0.45 to 1 ug RNA. TCR beta CDR3 was amplified by immunoSEQ multiplex PCR. This amplification extended across 54 Vbeta and 13 Jbeta segments. TCRdb recomputed calls from the immunoSEQ multiplex PCR reads with MiXCR, one row per CDR3 protein. The sample holds almost 450,000 distinct CDR3 sequences, more than 70% seen once.

Sequencing input: CD8+ T cells from PBMCs. This receptor was obtained from a human donor with multiple sclerosis. The gene calls are TRBV5-1 and TRBJ2-1, with a possible D match to TRBD2 (5 bases). The CDR3 sequence: CASSLASSYNEQFF. CDR3 in DNA: TGTGCCAGTAGCCTAGCCAGCTCCTACAATGAGCAGTTCTTC.